Sequencing of this T cell receptor beta chain was carried out in a study of blood T cell repertoires in COVID-19 (TCRdb year 2020). Describing the broader study: The collaborator samples originated in the United States, Italy and Spain and spanned the acute and convalescent phases of COVID-19. Samples came from the ongoing ImmuneRACE study (first 160 participants) plus 1,254 subjects from 6 global collaborators. The repertoires were made available in a free public database intended to serve as a resource for research on the immune response to SARS-CoV-2. The sample metadata nearly always contained a de-identified subject ID, COVID-19 status, age in years and sex. The material from the prospective study consisted of cDNA or gDNA derived from T cells, B-cell-depleted T cells, or PBMCs. Deeply sampled blood TCRbeta repertoires from subjects exposed to, actively infected with, or recovered from COVID-19 were included in the dataset. Where available, HLA class I and class II types were obtained from metadata supplied by the sample provider rather than from assay-based typing. The paper's findings and limits, for the study overall: The quantity of clinical and demographic metadata differed by source and by participant and was supplied without curation.

Worth noting for this clone: No cognate antigen has been identified for it. No base-level quality is on record; no much larger clone is a single base apart.

TCRbeta CDR3 regions were amplified from genomic DNA by means of the immunoSEQ Assay, a bias-controlled multiplex PCR. Turning to the authors' computational methods: Nucleated cell counts per sample were estimated from amplification of reference gene primers within the assay. To quantify the absolute abundance of each unique TCRbeta CDR3 rearrangement, sequence reads were collapsed and filtered. For each sample, productive Simpson clonality was calculated by taking the square root of Simpson's diversity index across productive rearrangements. TCRdb obtained this table from immuneACCESS and retained in-frame rearrangements with V and J assigned. These tables miss some clones; where compared with another copy, unresolved V genes account for less than half of the shortfall, and the remainder is unexplained. Clonal size and the V and J genes are those of that table, whereas D and trimming came from the DNA. Counted in this sample were around 290,000 clones; approximately 86% of them appeared once. The ten largest clones represent around 13% of the sample.

Trimming at the junction amounts to 0 bases on V and 0 bases on J, and the germline ends lie 16 bases apart. From its cysteine to its phenylalanine, the CDR3 spans 18 amino acids. Kept here is only the CDR3 DNA, which spans 54 bases and is read in frame from base 1. The germline V gene sets CDR1 to ENHRY and CDR2 to SYGVKD. One collaborating source in Seattle enrolled patients during active infection and followed them longitudinally through the course of disease. Collaborating institutions collected whole blood in K2EDTA tubes following their own protocols. For TCRbeta analysis, collaborator samples were shipped as frozen whole blood, as isolated PBMCs, or as DNA extracted from either sample type.

The sequencing sample was made of peripheral blood. The chain is encoded by TRBV10-3 joined to TRBJ2-3; a tentative D match to TRBD2 spans 5 bases. The sequence derives from a woman in her seventies with COVID-19, enrolled during active disease. The CDR3 sequence is CAISESRRAGVSTDTQYF. The base sequence is TGTGCCATCAGTGAGTCACGAAGGGCGGGTGTTAGCACAGATACGCAGTATTTT.